This T cell receptor (beta chain) was captured in a study of cytomegalovirus exposure and HLA in healthy donors. General study findings and limits: DRB1 had the most TCR associations and HLA-C the fewest, a later analysis found, with rates varying by HLA locus. A few of the chains that were CMV-associated were confirmed in vitro to be specific for CMV antigens.

As for the donors, each was a healthy bone marrow donor. Germline V gives CDR1 SNHLY, CDR2 FYNNEI. The CDR3 spans 14 residues. Trimming pared 4 bases from V and 4 bases from J, leaving 13 bases between. In the PCR, 60 Vbeta and 13 Jbeta primers were used. The assay was immunoSEQ multiplex PCR, and TCRdb's table has in-frame clones only and misses some. The sample records 150,000 to 200,000 clones, over 75% being singletons. Note on this clone: The antigen remains unidentified.

Material for sequencing was PBMCs. This receptor was identified in a woman under 30 in good health and CMV-seronegative. J is TRBJ1-2 and V is TRBV2; D is unresolved. In DNA, the CDR3 is TGTGCCAGCAGTGTCGAGGGCCCCCTCTATGGCTACACCTTC. This sequence encodes CASSVEGPLYGYTF. Using reference TRBV2 and TRBJ1-2 for the parts outside the CDR3, the full variable domain is EPEVTQTPSHQVTQMGQEVILRCVPISNHLYFYWYRQILGQKVEFLVSFYNNEISEKSEIFDDQFSVERPDGSNFTLKIRSTKLEDSAMYFCASSVEGPLYGYTFGSGTRLTVV.